The 16 T cell receptor beta chains in this list originate from one sample, sequenced in a study of T cell responses to AZD1222 COVID-19 vaccine. Produced via immunoSEQ multiplex PCR; TCRdb's table is partial and in-frame only. Seen here are fewer than 120,000 clones, around 93% observed once, and the top ten hold about 3%. The sequencing used peripheral blood, collected 28 days after the second AZD1222 dose. Receptor source: an adult who received the AZD1222 COVID-19 vaccine.

The chain recombines TRBV18 with TRBJ1-2; D might be TRBD1 (6 bases). Trimming took 6 bases from V and 2 from J, leaving 13 bases between them. Germline lookup yields CDR1 KGHSH and CDR2 LQKENI. This CDR3 has 14 amino acids. The CDR3 is CASSEQGANYGYTF. CDR3 nucleotide sequence: TGTGCCAGCTCGGAACAGGGAGCCAACTATGGCTACACCTTC.

This chain uses TRBV19 with TRBJ1-2, with 7 bases lining up with TRBD1. With 5 bases clipped from V and 13 bases from J, the junction kept 13 bases outside the gene matches. The length of the CDR3 is 13 residues. Germline assignment: CDR1 LNHDA and CDR2 SQIVND (reference sequence). The CDR3 is CASSGVTGRGFTF. DNA of the CDR3: TGTGCCAGTAGTGGGGTGACAGGGCGGGGGTTCACCTTC.

V gene TRBV20-1 combines with J gene TRBJ2-7; no definite D call. The CDR3 extends over 11 amino acids. Germline V gene lookup returns CDR1 DFQATT and CDR2 SNEGSKA (reference sequence). V was cut by 3 bases and J by 2 bases, with 5 bases left in between. The CDR3 region has the DNA TGCAGTGCTAGGAGAGCCTACGAGCAGTACTTC. Protein sequence: CSARRAYEQYF.

The V and J genes are TRBV11-2 and TRBJ1-2; D remains unclear. This CDR3 region has 16 residues. Trimming shortened V by 2 bases and J by 4 bases, and 17 bases separated the two germline ends. The germline V gene encodes CDR1 SGHAT and CDR2 FQNNGV. CDR3 DNA: TGTGCCAGCAGCTTACGTCTTCGACGCGTTACCTATGGCTACACCTTC. It encodes CASSLRLRRVTYGYTF.

The V and J genes are TRBV5-4 and TRBJ2-7, with 8 bases matching TRBD1. This CDR3 spans 16 amino acids. V shed 3 bases, J shed 5 bases, and the junction held 13 bases outside the gene matches. Germline V gene data show CDR1 as SGHNT and CDR2 as YYREEE (reference sequence). The CDR3 sequence: CASSSEHDDRGDEQYF. The CDR3 region has the DNA TGTGCCAGCAGCTCCGAACATGATGACAGGGGAGACGAGCAGTACTTC.

This rearrangement joins TRBV7-8 to TRBJ2-1; D not certain. V lost 2 bases to trimming and J lost 6 bases, with 11 bases between them. CDR3 length equals 14 residues. Germline CDR1 and CDR2: SGHVS and FQNEAQ. The CDR3 nucleotides are TGTGCCAGCAGCTTAAACCCTCCTGGCAATGAGCAGTTCTTC. Translation: CASSLNPPGNEQFF.

The rearrangement links TRBV18 to TRBJ1-1; no clear D. The V gene's germline CDR1 is KGHSH and CDR2 LQKENI. V was shortened by 0 bases and J by 7 bases, with 12 bases between the two germline ends. This CDR3 comprises 14 residues. In DNA form, the CDR3 reads TGTGCCAGCTCACCACCTTCTCGGCGGGATGAAGCTTTCTTT. Translating it yields CASSPPSRRDEAFF.

This sequence joins TRBV7-2 and TRBJ1-1; D unclear. V lost 2 bases and J 3 bases, leaving 7 bases between the germline ends. Germline V gene data show CDR1 as SGHTA and CDR2 as FQGNSA. The CDR3 is made up of 13 amino acids. The CDR3, as DNA: TGTGCCAGCAGCTTATTACCTTACACTGAAGCTTTCTTT. Its translation is CASSLLPYTEAFF.

This rearrangement joins TRBV13 to TRBJ2-7; 9 bases are a match to TRBD2. CDR3 size: 15 residues. Germline CDR1 PRHDT, CDR2 FYEKMQ (reference sequence). The V gene end was trimmed by 5 bases and the J gene end by 0 bases; junction bases not matched to a gene: 5. CDR3 sequence: CASSPRLAASYEQYF. The CDR3 bases are TGTGCCAGCAGCCCTAGACTAGCGGCCTCCTACGAGCAGTACTTC.

This clone was observed once. The chain uses TRBV2 and TRBJ1-5; unclear D gene. V gave up 6 bases and J gave up 6 bases, with 9 bases separating them. Germline V gene sequence: CDR1 SNHLY, CDR2 FYNNEI. CDR3 length: 12 residues. The CDR3 sequence: CASRRGGQPQHF. The CDR3 DNA reads as TGTGCCAGCAGAAGAGGTGGTCAGCCCCAGCATTTT.

The chain is built from TRBV12-3 or TRBV12-4 and TRBJ1-1; D not resolved. Deletions cut 8 bases from V and 2 bases from J, with 9 bases between. The CDR3 has 12 amino acids. The CDR3 region has the DNA TGTGCCAGCGTCCCGGGCAACACTGAAGCTTTCTTT. Protein product: CASVPGNTEAFF.

This clone was recorded only once. V usage is TRBV16 and J usage is TRBJ2-7, with a weak D call TRBD1 (6 bases). The CDR3 extends over 15 amino acids. V was cut by 0 bases and J by 2 bases, with 11 bases left in between. Per germline, CDR1 KGHSY and CDR2 FQNENV. The CDR3 here is CASSQSQGTAYEQYF. DNA of the CDR3: TGTGCCAGCAGCCAATCCCAGGGGACGGCCTACGAGCAGTACTTC. Variable domain in full (rest from reference TRBV16 and TRBJ2-7): GEEVAQTPKHLVRGEGQKAKLYCAPIKGHSYVFWYQQVLKNEFKFLISFQNENVFDETGMPKERFSAKCLPNSPCSLEIQATKLEDSAVYFCASSQSQGTAYEQYFGPGTRLTVT.

The J gene is TRBJ1-1, the V gene TRBV5-1; 7 bases agree with TRBD1. Trimming at V came to 3 bases and at J to 2 bases, leaving 4 bases not matched to a gene. CDR1 SGHRS and CDR2 YFSETQ come from the germline V gene. CDR3 length: 14 amino acids. The CDR3 here is CASSSDRENTEAFF. The CDR3 DNA reads TGCGCCAGCAGCTCCGACAGGGAAAACACTGAAGCTTTCTTT.

The genes are TRBV24-1 and TRBJ2-1, with 7 bases aligning to TRBD1. Germline V lookup: CDR1 KGHDR, CDR2 SFDVKD. The CDR3 runs to 16 residues. The V gene end was trimmed by 3 bases and the J gene end by 9 bases; junction bases not matched to a gene: 13. CDR3 region: CATSDHRQGKSGEQFF. The DNA of the CDR3 is TGTGCCACCAGTGATCACCGACAGGGAAAGTCTGGTGAGCAGTTCTTC.

The V gene is TRBV7-6, the J gene TRBJ2-3; D is possibly TRBD2 (6 bases). The V gene's germline CDR1 is SGHVS and CDR2 FNYEAQ. V was cut by 8 bases and J by 0 bases, with 12 bases left in between. The CDR3 is made up of 14 amino acids. DNA of the CDR3: TGTGCCAGCGTTGCGGGACTTAGCACAGATACGCAGTATTTT. Translation: CASVAGLSTDTQYF.

As for this clone: As the CDR3 is not closed by the conserved phenylalanine or tryptophan, this likely results from a read error. Because the CDR3's place on the DNA is in doubt, the DNA is left out and the CDR3 is given as listed by TCRdb. The chain combines TRBV24-1 with TRBJ2-3; TRBD1 is the table's D call, not checked against the DNA. Germline loops: CDR1 KGHDR, CDR2 SFDVKD. The CDR3 length is 16 residues, termini included. The CDR3 protein is CATSEWERGGLQIRPI.